These 17 T cell receptor beta chains share one sample of origin, sequenced in a study of T cell changes during pregnancy in multiple sclerosis. Assay used: immunoSEQ multiplex PCR; TCRdb lists only in-frame clones, some missing. The repertoire holds around 56,000 clones, with 75% to 90% as singletons. This material consisted of CD4+ T cells from peripheral blood mononuclear cells, taken in the third trimester of pregnancy. The source is a female donor with multiple sclerosis, enrolled in a pregnancy study.

The rearrangement links TRBV19 to TRBJ2-6; 7 bases agree with TRBD1. Trimming cost V 7 bases and J 4 bases; bases outside gene matches: 4. The CDR3 loop spans 14 amino acids. Germline values: CDR1 LNHDA, CDR2 SQIVND (reference sequence). The CDR3 protein is CASTHRGGANVLTF. CDR3 in DNA: TGTGCCAGTACGCACAGGGGAGGGGCCAACGTCCTGACTTTC.

The chain employs TRBV7-2 and TRBJ2-3, with TRBD1 matching 9 bases. Germline V gives CDR1 SGHTA, CDR2 FQGNSA. V was pared by 3 bases and J by 2 bases, with 6 bases of the junction left unmatched. This CDR3 spans 16 amino acids. In nucleotides, the CDR3 is TGTGCCAGCAGCTTGGGGACAGGGATACTCACAGATACGCAGTATTTT. This codes for CASSLGTGILTDTQYF. Based on the CDR3 plus reference TRBV7-2 and TRBJ2-3, the full variable domain is GAGVSQSPSNKVTEKGKDVELRCDPISGHTALYWYRQSLGQGLEFLIYFQGNSAPDKSGLPSDRFSAERTGGSVSTLTIQRTQQEDSAVYLCASSLGTGILTDTQYFGPGTRLTVL.

The DNA for the CDR3 is TGTGCCAGCAGTTTCGGGACAGGGAGGGGGCGCGAGCAGTACTTC. This gives the protein CASSFGTGRGREQYF. The chain employs TRBV6-5 and TRBJ2-7, with 9 bases lining up with TRBD1. J was trimmed by 6 bases and V by 4 bases; bases with no gene match: 10. Germline-derived CDR1 and CDR2 are MNHEY and SVGAGI. The CDR3 is 15 residues long.

This clone was seen a single time. The chain combines TRBV10-3 with TRBJ1-3; tentative D call: TRBD1 (6 bases). Germline values: CDR1 ENHRY, CDR2 SYGVKD. This CDR3 has 15 amino acids. Trimming took 0 bases from V and 0 from J, leaving 6 bases between them. CDR3 sequence (DNA): TGTGCCATCAGTGAGTCGACAGGCTCTGGAAACACCATATATTTT. Its translation is CAISESTGSGNTIYF.

The chain employs TRBV5-6 and TRBJ2-5; 9 bases fit TRBD1. The CDR3 length is 16 residues. The trim removed 1 base at V and 4 bases at J, leaving 8 bases unmatched. Germline CDR1 reads SGHDT; CDR2 reads YYEEEE. The CDR3 here is CASSLPLWGQGETQYF. In nucleotides, the CDR3 is TGTGCCAGCAGCTTGCCTCTTTGGGGACAGGGAGAGACCCAGTACTTC. The whole variable domain, remainder taken from reference TRBV5-6 and TRBJ2-5, is DAGVTQSPTHLIKTRGQQVTLRCSPKSGHDTVSWYQQALGQGPQFIFQYYEEEERQRGNFPDRFSGHQFPNYSSELNVNALLLGDSALYLCASSLPLWGQGETQYFGPGTRLLVL.

This sequence joins TRBV6-1 and TRBJ2-4; maybe TRBD1 (6 bases). This CDR3 comprises 15 residues. V lost 2 bases to trimming and J lost 6 bases, with 14 bases between them. CDR1 and CDR2 from the germline V gene are MNHNS and SASEGT. The CDR3 DNA is TGTGCCAGCAGTGAACCGGGGCAGGGGATAAACATTCAGTACTTC. Its translation: CASSEPGQGINIQYF.

This chain connects TRBV5-1 to TRBJ1-1; 9 bases line up with TRBD1. The CDR3 contains 15 residues. Germline V lookup: CDR1 SGHRS, CDR2 YFSETQ. J was trimmed by 7 bases and V by 1 base; bases with no gene match: 8. The CDR3 protein is CASSLRGQGTDEAFF. CDR3 coding DNA: TGCGCCAGCAGCTTGCGCGGACAGGGGACGGATGAAGCTTTCTTT.

The CDR3 DNA is TGTGCCAGCAGCTCCCAGGGGAGTACCGGGGAGCTGTTTTTT. Amino acid sequence: CASSSQGSTGELFF. The chain is built from TRBV7-8 and TRBJ2-2; perhaps TRBD1 as D (6 bases). Trimming left V 4 bases short and J 5 bases short, with 11 bases between. Looked up from germline, CDR1 is SGHVS and CDR2 is FQNEAQ. The CDR3 loop spans 14 amino acids.

The rearrangement links TRBV2 to TRBJ1-2; D might be TRBD1 (6 bases). V lost 6 bases, J lost 4 bases, and 12 bases lay in between. CDR1 and CDR2 from the germline V gene are SNHLY and FYNNEI. This CDR3 comprises 13 residues. The CDR3 sequence: CASRDSGSYGYTF. DNA of the CDR3: TGTGCCAGCAGGGACAGTGGCTCCTATGGCTACACCTTC.

This chain connects TRBV4-2 to TRBJ1-1, with 8 bases lining up with TRBD1. The germline gives CDR1 LGHNA, CDR2 YNFKEQ. V lost 1 base to trimming and J lost 1 base; unmatched junction nucleotides: 2. The CDR3 runs to 15 residues. CDR3 coding DNA: TGTGCCAGCAGCCAAGTTACAGGGGGGAACACTGAAGCTTTCTTT. The encoded protein is CASSQVTGGNTEAFF.

The chain has TRBV7-2 and TRBJ1-5; D may be TRBD1 (6 bases). From germline, CDR1 is SGHTA and CDR2 FQGNSA. The V gene lost 4 bases and the J gene lost 7 bases, with 14 bases spanning the gap. The CDR3 length is 14 residues. The DNA for the CDR3 is TGTGCCAGCAGCTCGAACCTAGGACAGCAGCCCCAGCATTTT. Translating gives CASSSNLGQQPQHF. The full variable domain, rest sourced from reference TRBV7-2 and TRBJ1-5, is GAGVSQSPSNKVTEKGKDVELRCDPISGHTALYWYRQSLGQGLEFLIYFQGNSAPDKSGLPSDRFSAERTGGSVSTLTIQRTQQEDSAVYLCASSSNLGQQPQHFGDGTRLSIL.

The CDR3 here is CASSVVGVGGELFF. In DNA form, the CDR3 reads TGTGCCAGCAGCGTAGTCGGGGTTGGCGGGGAGCTGTTTTTT. The gene calls are TRBV9 and TRBJ2-2, with D possibly TRBD2 on 5 matching bases. This CDR3 has 14 residues. Germline V lookup: CDR1 SGDLS, CDR2 YYNGEE. V was pared by 0 bases and J by 7 bases, with 10 bases between.

The chain employs TRBV7-2 and TRBJ1-1, with 9 bases fitting TRBD1. CDR3 length: 15 residues. The J segment lost 7 bases and the V segment lost 1 base, leaving 7 bases of the junction unmatched. Germline V gene data show CDR1 as SGHTA and CDR2 as FQGNSA. The CDR3 coding sequence is TGTGCCAGCAGCTTAGTTACAGGGGGCCGGTATGAAGCTTTCTTT. It codes for CASSLVTGGRYEAFF.

The chain has TRBV9 and TRBJ2-4; 13 nucleotides align to TRBD2. CDR1 SGDLS and CDR2 YYNGEE come from the germline V gene. The CDR3 has 21 residues. Trimming at V came to 3 bases and at J to 7 bases, leaving 22 bases not matched to a gene. CDR3 DNA: TGTGCCAGCAGCGCGAACTTATTCCGGACTAGCGGGAGAGGGGGCAAGAACATTCAGTACTTC. Protein sequence: CASSANLFRTSGRGGKNIQYF.

J is TRBJ1-4 and V is TRBV27; D uncertain. V shed 5 bases and J shed 0 bases, with 10 bases lying between them. Germline lookup yields CDR1 MNHEY and CDR2 SMNVEV (reference sequence). The CDR3 is 15 amino acids. Written as DNA, the CDR3 is TGTGCCAGCAGTAGGTCGACTACAACTAATGAAAAACTGTTTTTT. Encoded protein: CASSRSTTTNEKLFF.

The V gene is TRBV6-1, the J gene TRBJ1-1, with D perhaps matching TRBD1 (6 bases). Germline-derived CDR1 and CDR2 are MNHNS and SASEGT. The CDR3 runs to 12 residues. Trimming took off 4 bases at V and 12 bases at J, with 15 bases between the two ends. CDR3: CASSVRGSWPFF. Here the CDR3 DNA reads TGTGCCAGCAGTGTGAGGGGGTCGTGGCCTTTCTTT.

The chain joins TRBV14 to TRBJ1-5, with D maybe TRBD1 (5 bases). The CDR3 covers 14 residues. V lost 1 base to trimming and J lost 1 base, with 5 bases between them. CDR1 is SGHDN and CDR2 is FVKESK in the germline V gene. CDR3 amino acids: CASSQAGSNQPQHF. In DNA form, the CDR3 reads TGTGCCAGCAGCCAAGCAGGGAGCAATCAGCCCCAGCATTTT.